These 10 T cell receptor beta chains were all obtained from the same sample, sequenced in a study of beta chain features in type 1 diabetes. Expressed TCRB transcripts got sequenced, as all isolated RNA was reverse transcribed. This table comes from immunoSEQ multiplex PCR, and its TCRdb copy is limited to in-frame clones, with some not included. Here the sample spans about 110,000 clones, about two fifths being singletons. The sample consisted of stem cell memory CD4+ T cells from blood. These receptors were taken from a woman younger than 35 in good health.

In this sample, this clone turned up once. The rearrangement joins TRBV9 to TRBJ2-3; the D gene is possibly TRBD2 (5 bases). Germline V CDR1 and CDR2: SGDLS, YYNGEE. The CDR3 length is 15 residues. The germline V and J ends were trimmed by 0 bases and 4 bases, with 12 bases remaining between them. The DNA for the CDR3 is TGTGCCAGCAGCGTAGGTGGGAGTGGCGCAGATACGCAGTATTTT. This encodes CASSVGGSGADTQYF.

The table lists this clone with a few counts. The chain couples TRBV5-1 to TRBJ2-1, with 8 bases fitting TRBD2. The CDR3 covers 19 residues. Per the germline V gene, CDR1 is SGHRS and CDR2 is YFSETQ. V lost 0 bases, J lost 2 bases, and 13 bases stayed unmatched. This CDR3 reads CASSLVYQGTRTPYNEQFF. The DNA for the CDR3 is TGCGCCAGCAGCTTGGTGTATCAGGGGACTAGAACCCCCTACAATGAGCAGTTCTTC.

The rearrangement joins TRBV19 to TRBJ1-1; TRBD1 is a possible D gene (6 bases). The CDR3 length is 17 residues. Trimming removed 6 bases at V and 6 bases at J, with 26 bases between. In germline, CDR1 is LNHDA, CDR2 SQIVND (reference sequence). The CDR3 coding sequence is TGTGCCAGTAGCCCTTTCAGATGGGGGGGCAAAGACGCTGAAGCTTTCTTT. Its translation: CASSPFRWGGKDAEAFF.

This chain links TRBV6-5 with TRBJ1-2, with 10 bases identical to TRBD1. This CDR3 is built from 14 residues. Germline CDR1 MNHEY, CDR2 SVGAGI. V lost 0 bases, J lost 5 bases, and 0 bases stayed unmatched. CDR3 amino acids: CASSYSGQGYGYTF. The CDR3 DNA reads as TGTGCCAGCAGTTACTCGGGACAGGGGTATGGCTACACCTTC.

This chain links TRBV6-6 with TRBJ2-6; possible D gene TRBD2, 6 bases. Trimming took off 6 bases at V and 1 base at J, with 13 bases between the two ends. The CDR3 length is 16 residues. CDR1 and CDR2 from the germline V gene are MNHNY and SVGAGI (reference sequence). CDR3 amino acids: CASSLPGRSGANVLTF. In DNA, the CDR3 is TGTGCCAGCAGCCTCCCAGGGAGGTCTGGGGCCAACGTCCTGACTTTC.

The chain joins TRBV7-2 to TRBJ2-1; 8 bases are a match to TRBD2. Germline V lookup: CDR1 SGHTA, CDR2 FQGNSA. The length of the CDR3 is 16 residues. J gave up 5 bases and V 1 base, and 7 bases lay outside the gene matches. CDR3 DNA: TGTGCCAGCAGCTTAGGGGGGTCACTAGCGGACAATGAGCAGTTCTTC. Translating it yields CASSLGGSLADNEQFF.

The sample holds a few counts of this clone. The J gene is TRBJ2-7, the V gene TRBV7-6, with 7 bases lining up with TRBD1. The CDR3 length is 13 residues. Germline V CDR1 and CDR2: SGHVS, FNYEAQ. The junction had 6 bases not matched to a gene; V was cut back by 4 bases and J by 6 bases. The CDR3 region is CASSSDRVGEQYF. The CDR3 DNA follows: TGTGCCAGCAGCTCAGACAGGGTAGGCGAGCAGTACTTC.

This clone was observed a few times. The rearrangement links TRBV29-1 to TRBJ1-5, with D uncertain. CDR1 SQVTM and CDR2 ANQGSEA come from the germline V gene. The CDR3 is 15 amino acids. V lost 4 bases, J lost 1 base, and 14 bases lay in between. DNA of the CDR3: TGCAGCGTTGTTCTAGGAGGGCCGAGCAATCAGCCCCAGCATTTT. Translated, it gives CSVVLGGPSNQPQHF.

This clone showed up just a few times. The genes are TRBV2 and TRBJ2-1, with TRBD2 as a possible D gene (5 bases). The CDR3 spans 15 residues. V was shortened by 5 bases and J by 3 bases, with 14 bases between the two germline ends. From germline, CDR1 is SNHLY and CDR2 FYNNEI. The CDR3 nucleotides read TGTGCCAGCAGTCCTGGATCTAGCAACTACAATGAGCAGTTCTTC. This translates into CASSPGSSNYNEQFF.

V gene TRBV7-2 combines with J gene TRBJ2-1; 7 bases fit TRBD2. Germline CDR1 is SGHTA and CDR2 is FQGNSA. V shed 6 bases and J 5 bases; nucleotides not matched to a gene: 4. The CDR3 is made up of 13 amino acids. The CDR3 spells CASRRSGDNEQFF. CDR3 DNA: TGTGCCAGCAGACGCAGCGGGGACAATGAGCAGTTCTTC.